A selection of T cell receptor beta chains follows, all from one sample in a study of shared T cell receptors in the human thymus. The table came from immunoSEQ multiplex PCR; TCRdb's copy has only in-frame clones and leaves some out. The sample contains hundreds of thousands of clones, 95% of which appear only once. The sample consisted of thymocytes. These receptors were collected from a human donor. Both conserved end residues are part of each CDR3. Fields, in order: V gene, D gene, J gene, clone size, CDR3 protein, CDR3 DNA. A D gene is named only where the DNA matches it firmly. Clone size, where shown, is once, few, many, or a class for clones that have expanded.

v_gene: TRBV7-9; d_gene: NA; j_gene: TRBJ2-1; abundance: NA; CDR3aa: CASSLAGPATEFF; CDR3nt: TGTGCCAGCAGCTTAGCGGGACCCGCAACGGAGTTCTTC
v_gene: TRBV5-1; d_gene: NA; j_gene: TRBJ1-4; abundance: NA; CDR3aa: CASSASDTRNEKLFF; CDR3nt: TGCGCCAGCAGCGCTTCGGACACACGGAATGAAAAACTGTTTTTT
v_gene: TRBV7-3; d_gene: TRBD2; j_gene: TRBJ2-3; abundance: NA; CDR3aa: CASSSPVAGVADTQYF; CDR3nt: TGTGCCAGCAGCTCCCCCGTTGCGGGAGTGGCAGATACGCAGTATTTT
v_gene: TRBV5-1; d_gene: TRBD2; j_gene: TRBJ2-1; abundance: NA; CDR3aa: CASSLAGVSNEQFF; CDR3nt: TGCGCCAGCAGCTTAGCGGGAGTCTCGAATGAGCAGTTCTTC
v_gene: TRBV18; d_gene: TRBD1; j_gene: TRBJ2-7; abundance: NA; CDR3aa: CASSRGFRDRGIYEQYF; CDR3nt: TGTGCCAGCTCACGAGGTTTTCGGGACAGGGGAATCTACGAGCAGTACTTC
v_gene: TRBV7-3; d_gene: NA; j_gene: TRBJ2-3; abundance: NA; CDR3aa: CASSPNMTNSTDTQYF; CDR3nt: TGTGCCAGCAGCCCAAATATGACGAATAGCACAGATACGCAGTATTTT
v_gene: TRBV28; d_gene: NA; j_gene: TRBJ1-3; abundance: NA; CDR3aa: CASAGGPLSGNTIYF; CDR3nt: TGTGCCAGCGCCGGGGGGCCCCTCTCTGGAAACACCATATATTTT
v_gene: TRBV2; d_gene: NA; j_gene: TRBJ2-3; abundance: NA; CDR3aa: CASSERVSTDTQYF; CDR3nt: TGTGCCAGCAGTGAACGTGTTAGCACAGATACGCAGTATTTT
v_gene: TRBV9; d_gene: TRBD2; j_gene: TRBJ2-1; abundance: NA; CDR3aa: CASSVVAGGPLPHNEQFF; CDR3nt: TGTGCCAGCAGCGTAGTAGCGGGAGGACCTTTACCGCACAATGAGCAGTTCTTC
v_gene: TRBV19; d_gene: TRBD2; j_gene: TRBJ2-5; abundance: NA; CDR3aa: CASSTGGGSETQYF; CDR3nt: TGTGCCAGTAGTACCGGGGGGGGATCGGAGACCCAGTACTTC
v_gene: TRBV5-1; d_gene: NA; j_gene: TRBJ1-2; abundance: NA; CDR3aa: CASSFGDGYTF; CDR3nt: TGCGCCAGCAGCTTCGGCGATGGCTACACCTTC
v_gene: TRBV28; d_gene: NA; j_gene: TRBJ1-5; abundance: few; CDR3aa: CASSLSLIQPQHF; CDR3nt: TGTGCCAGCAGTTTAAGCCTGATTCAGCCCCAGCATTTT
v_gene: TRBV10-3; d_gene: NA; j_gene: TRBJ1-1; abundance: NA; CDR3aa: CAISEVAPQGENTEAFF; CDR3nt: TGTGCCATCAGTGAAGTGGCGCCACAGGGTGAGAACACTGAAGCTTTCTTT
v_gene: TRBV28; d_gene: TRBD2; j_gene: TRBJ2-3; abundance: once; CDR3aa: CASSLRASGFGTDTQYF; CDR3nt: TGTGCCAGCAGTTTAAGGGCTAGCGGGTTTGGCACAGATACGCAGTATTTT
v_gene: TRBV4-1; d_gene: NA; j_gene: TRBJ1-1; abundance: NA; CDR3aa: CASSRPFTMNTEAFF; CDR3nt: TGCGCCAGCAGCCGACCTTTTACAATGAACACTGAAGCTTTCTTT
v_gene: TRBV23-1; d_gene: TRBD2; j_gene: TRBJ2-3; abundance: NA; CDR3aa: CAGKRDASTDTQYF; CDR3nt: TGCGCCGGCAAGCGGGACGCTAGCACAGATACGCAGTATTTT
v_gene: TRBV7-9; d_gene: NA; j_gene: TRBJ2-2; abundance: NA; CDR3aa: CASSSSGNSGNTGELFF; CDR3nt: TGTGCCAGCAGCTCCTCCGGTAATAGCGGGAACACCGGGGAGCTGTTTTTT
v_gene: TRBV7-2; d_gene: NA; j_gene: TRBJ2-5; abundance: NA; CDR3aa: CASSQQQGRETQYF; CDR3nt: TGTGCCAGCAGCCAACAACAGGGAAGAGAGACCCAGTACTTC
v_gene: TRBV28; d_gene: TRBD1; j_gene: TRBJ1-1; abundance: NA; CDR3aa: CASSLPLKATGPENTEAFF; CDR3nt: TGTGCCAGCAGTCTACCCCTCAAAGCGACAGGGCCCGAAAACACTGAAGCTTTCTTT
v_gene: TRBV5-5; d_gene: TRBD1; j_gene: TRBJ2-2; abundance: NA; CDR3aa: CASSPRTGGVTGELFF; CDR3nt: TGTGCCAGCAGCCCCCGGACAGGGGGCGTCACCGGGGAGCTGTTTTTT
v_gene: TRBV2; d_gene: NA; j_gene: TRBJ2-1; abundance: NA; CDR3aa: CASSPYSYNEQFF; CDR3nt: TGTGCCAGCAGTCCCTATTCCTACAATGAGCAGTTCTTC
v_gene: TRBV28; d_gene: TRBD1; j_gene: TRBJ1-4; abundance: NA; CDR3aa: CASRLNQGARVEKLFF; CDR3nt: TGTGCCAGCAGGTTAAACCAGGGGGCGCGGGTTGAAAAACTGTTTTTT
v_gene: TRBV2; d_gene: NA; j_gene: TRBJ1-5; abundance: NA; CDR3aa: CATNLGQPRGQPQHF; CDR3nt: TGTGCCACGAACCTCGGACAGCCCAGGGGTCAGCCCCAGCATTTT
v_gene: TRBV19; d_gene: NA; j_gene: TRBJ2-3; abundance: once; CDR3aa: CASTPPNTDTQYF; CDR3nt: TGTGCCAGTACCCCACCCAACACAGATACGCAGTATTTT
v_gene: TRBV5-6; d_gene: NA; j_gene: TRBJ2-5; abundance: NA; CDR3aa: CASSPRAQETQYF; CDR3nt: TGTGCCAGCAGCCCCCGGGCCCAAGAGACCCAGTACTTC
v_gene: TRBV7-7; d_gene: NA; j_gene: TRBJ2-7; abundance: NA; CDR3aa: CASSVQGGEQYF; CDR3nt: TGTGCTAGCAGCGTACAGGGAGGAGAGCAGTACTTC
v_gene: TRBV7-2; d_gene: TRBD2; j_gene: TRBJ2-7; abundance: NA; CDR3aa: CASSFRSTYSAGVYYEQYF; CDR3nt: TGTGCCAGCAGCTTTCGGTCCACGTATTCGGCGGGAGTTTACTACGAGCAGTACTTC
v_gene: TRBV4-1; d_gene: NA; j_gene: TRBJ2-7; abundance: NA; CDR3aa: CASSVGPYPYEQYF; CDR3nt: TGCGCCAGCAGCGTAGGCCCGTATCCCTACGAGCAGTACTTC
v_gene: TRBV18; d_gene: TRBD1; j_gene: TRBJ1-1; abundance: once; CDR3aa: CASSPGTVNTEAFF; CDR3nt: TGTGCCAGCTCACCTGGGACAGTGAACACTGAAGCTTTCTTT
v_gene: TRBV6-6; d_gene: TRBD2; j_gene: TRBJ2-1; abundance: NA; CDR3aa: CASRDGTSTNEQFF; CDR3nt: TGTGCCAGCAGGGACGGGACTAGTACGAATGAGCAGTTCTTC
v_gene: TRBV27; d_gene: TRBD1; j_gene: TRBJ1-1; abundance: NA; CDR3aa: CASGQGAVMKAFF; CDR3nt: TGTGCCAGCGGACAGGGGGCGGTCATGAAAGCTTTCTTT
v_gene: TRBV4-2; d_gene: TRBD2; j_gene: TRBJ2-5; abundance: NA; CDR3aa: CASSQGRRREKYQETQYF; CDR3nt: TGTGCCAGCAGCCAAGGAAGGAGGCGGGAGAAGTACCAAGAGACCCAGTACTTC
v_gene: TRBV25-1; d_gene: TRBD2; j_gene: TRBJ2-1; abundance: NA; CDR3aa: CASSETIAGGPYNEQFF; CDR3nt: TGTGCCAGCAGTGAAACTATAGCGGGAGGGCCGTACAATGAGCAGTTCTTC
v_gene: TRBV7-6; d_gene: NA; j_gene: TRBJ1-2; abundance: NA; CDR3aa: CASSLRRREIIDGYTF; CDR3nt: TGTGCCAGCAGCTTACGCCGGAGGGAGATTATCGATGGCTACACCTTC
v_gene: TRBV7-4; d_gene: NA; j_gene: TRBJ2-2; abundance: once; CDR3aa: CASSFTGRSGELFF; CDR3nt: TGTGCCAGCAGCTTTACAGGACGGTCCGGGGAGCTGTTTTTT
v_gene: TRBV30; d_gene: TRBD1; j_gene: TRBJ1-1; abundance: NA; CDR3aa: CAWSAGTGGTEAFF; CDR3nt: TGTGCCTGGAGTGCCGGGACAGGGGGGACTGAAGCTTTCTTT
v_gene: TRBV19; d_gene: TRBD2; j_gene: TRBJ2-2; abundance: NA; CDR3aa: CASSPPPGRRGTGELFF; CDR3nt: TGTGCCAGTAGCCCCCCTCCGGGACGGCGGGGGACCGGGGAGCTGTTTTTT
v_gene: TRBV4-2; d_gene: NA; j_gene: TRBJ2-1; abundance: NA; CDR3aa: CASSQHLPAPFLLSSYNEQFF; CDR3nt: TGTGCCAGCAGCCAACACCTACCGGCCCCATTCCTTCTTAGCTCCTACAATGAGCAGTTCTTC
v_gene: TRBV30; d_gene: NA; j_gene: TRBJ1-5; abundance: NA; CDR3aa: CAWSADPSKPQHF; CDR3nt: TGTGCCTGGAGTGCGGACCCTAGTAAGCCCCAGCATTTT
v_gene: TRBV19; d_gene: NA; j_gene: TRBJ2-7; abundance: NA; CDR3aa: CASSPQETYEQYF; CDR3nt: TGTGCCAGTTCCCCACAGGAGACCTACGAGCAGTACTTC
v_gene: TRBV29-1; d_gene: NA; j_gene: TRBJ2-7; abundance: NA; CDR3aa: CSVEEPSYEQYF; CDR3nt: TGCAGCGTAGAAGAGCCGTCCTACGAGCAGTACTTC
v_gene: TRBV5-4; d_gene: NA; j_gene: TRBJ2-2; abundance: NA; CDR3aa: CASTTLMGRRGNTGELFF; CDR3nt: TGTGCCAGCACCACCCTGATGGGGCGACGCGGGAACACCGGGGAGCTGTTTTTT
v_gene: TRBV28; d_gene: TRBD2; j_gene: TRBJ2-3; abundance: NA; CDR3aa: CASCRAGGPGDTQYF; CDR3nt: TGTGCCAGTTGTCGCGCGGGAGGGCCGGGGGATACGCAGTATTTT
v_gene: TRBV19; d_gene: TRBD2; j_gene: TRBJ2-4; abundance: once; CDR3aa: CASRPPTSGRAGKNIQYF; CDR3nt: TGTGCCAGTAGACCCCCGACTAGCGGGAGGGCCGGCAAAAACATTCAGTACTTC
v_gene: TRBV28; d_gene: TRBD1; j_gene: TRBJ1-1; abundance: NA; CDR3aa: CASSSGTGGWVTEAFF; CDR3nt: TGTGCCAGCAGTTCGGGGACAGGGGGATGGGTCACTGAAGCTTTCTTT
v_gene: TRBV19; d_gene: TRBD2; j_gene: TRBJ2-5; abundance: NA; CDR3aa: CASSIGTRCETQYF; CDR3nt: TGTGCCAGTAGTATCGGGACTAGGTGTGAGACCCAGTACTTC
v_gene: TRBV6-6; d_gene: NA; j_gene: TRBJ1-4; abundance: NA; CDR3aa: CASSPFAGTINEKLFF; CDR3nt: TGTGCCAGCAGCCCCTTCGCGGGGACGATTAATGAAAAACTGTTTTTT
v_gene: TRBV27; d_gene: NA; j_gene: TRBJ1-1; abundance: NA; CDR3aa: CASSEGGANTEAFF; CDR3nt: TGTGCCAGCAGTGAGGGGGGGGCGAACACTGAAGCTTTCTTT
v_gene: TRBV4-1; d_gene: TRBD1; j_gene: TRBJ1-2; abundance: NA; CDR3aa: CASSQDQGAGYGYTF; CDR3nt: TGCGCCAGCAGCCAAGATCAGGGGGCGGGTTATGGCTACACCTTC
v_gene: TRBV5-4; d_gene: TRBD2; j_gene: TRBJ2-1; abundance: NA; CDR3aa: CASSLEGSGSADEQFF; CDR3nt: TGTGCCAGCAGCTTGGAGGGTAGCGGGAGCGCCGATGAGCAGTTCTTC
v_gene: TRBV5-4; d_gene: TRBD1; j_gene: TRBJ2-7; abundance: NA; CDR3aa: CASSLGDRGCYEQYF; CDR3nt: TGTGCCAGCAGCTTGGGGGACAGGGGTTGCTACGAGCAGTACTTC
v_gene: TRBV5-8; d_gene: NA; j_gene: TRBJ1-5; abundance: NA; CDR3aa: CASSLLGVGGINQPQHF; CDR3nt: TGTGCCAGCAGCCTGCTGGGGGTTGGGGGTATCAATCAGCCCCAGCATTTT
v_gene: TRBV25-1; d_gene: TRBD1; j_gene: TRBJ1-1; abundance: NA; CDR3aa: CASSETGAENTNTEAFF; CDR3nt: TGTGCCAGCAGTGAAACAGGGGCGGAGAACACGAACACTGAAGCTTTCTTT